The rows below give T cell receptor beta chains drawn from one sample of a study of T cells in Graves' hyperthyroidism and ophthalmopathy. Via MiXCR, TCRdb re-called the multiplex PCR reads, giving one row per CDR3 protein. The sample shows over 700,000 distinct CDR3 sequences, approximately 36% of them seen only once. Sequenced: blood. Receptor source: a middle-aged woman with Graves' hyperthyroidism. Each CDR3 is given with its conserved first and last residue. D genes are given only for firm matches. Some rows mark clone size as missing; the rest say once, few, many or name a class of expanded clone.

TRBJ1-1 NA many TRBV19 CASSRSVWDTEAFF TGTGCCAGTAGTAGGTCGGTGTGGGACACTGAAGCTTTCTTT
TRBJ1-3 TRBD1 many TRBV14 CASSHATGQGDTIYF TGTGCCAGCAGCCATGCCACGGGACAGGGAGACACCATATATTTT
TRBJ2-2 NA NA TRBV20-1 CSASKDGNTGELFF TGCAGTGCTAGCAAAGACGGGAACACCGGGGAGCTGTTTTTT
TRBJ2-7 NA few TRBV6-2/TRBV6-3 CASSYVGGGRYEQYF TGTGCCAGCAGTTACGTCGGGGGCGGTCGCTACGAGCAGTACTTC
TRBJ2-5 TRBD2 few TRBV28 CASQGLAAVQETQYF TGTGCCAGCCAAGGACTAGCGGCAGTACAAGAGACCCAGTACTTC
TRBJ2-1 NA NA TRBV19 CASSRVGEGLNEQFF TGTGCCAGTAGCCGGGTTGGGGAAGGACTCAATGAGCAGTTCTTC
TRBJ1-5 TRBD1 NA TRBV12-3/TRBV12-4 CASNTGDGQPQHF TGTGCCAGCAACACAGGGGACGGTCAGCCCCAGCATTTT
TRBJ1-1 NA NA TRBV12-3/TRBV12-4 CASSLTDSEAFF TGTGCCAGCAGTTTAACGGACAGCGAAGCTTTCTTT
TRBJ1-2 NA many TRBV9 CASSVVPEGGYTF TGTGCCAGCAGCGTAGTGCCAGAAGGTGGCTACACCTTC
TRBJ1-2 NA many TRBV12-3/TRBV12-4 CASSFRTPSHYGYTF TGTGCCAGCAGTTTCCGGACCCCATCTCACTATGGCTACACCTTC
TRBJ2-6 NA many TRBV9 CASAGSGANVLTF TGTGCCAGCGCAGGCTCTGGGGCCAACGTCCTGACTTTC
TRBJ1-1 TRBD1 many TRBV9 CASSPLTGSNAFF TGTGCCAGCAGCCCTCTGACAGGGTCAAACGCTTTCTTT
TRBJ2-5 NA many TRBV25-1 CASAEETQYF TGTGCCAGCGCCGAGGAGACCCAGTACTTC
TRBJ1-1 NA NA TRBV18 CASSPQPQQEAFF TGTGCCAGCTCACCGCAGCCCCAACAGGAAGCTTTCTTT
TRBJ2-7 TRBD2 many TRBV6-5 CASSQREIDEQYF TGTGCCAGCAGTCAGCGGGAGATCGACGAGCAGTACTTC
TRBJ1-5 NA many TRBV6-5 CASSYLGQPQHF TGTGCCAGCAGTTACTTGGGTCAGCCCCAGCATTTT
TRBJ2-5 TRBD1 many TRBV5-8 CASSPGQGWETQYF TGTGCCAGCAGCCCGGGACAGGGGTGGGAGACCCAGTACTTC
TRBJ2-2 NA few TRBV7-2 CASNPLGGQNTGELFF TGTGCCAGCAACCCTCTCGGGGGCCAGAACACCGGGGAGCTGTTTTTT
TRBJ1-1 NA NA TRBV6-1 CASKQAGGSTEAFF TGTGCCAGCAAACAGGCTGGCGGGAGCACTGAAGCTTTCTTT
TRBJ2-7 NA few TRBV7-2 CASVSTGNEQYF TGTGCCAGCGTCTCAACAGGGAACGAGCAGTACTTC
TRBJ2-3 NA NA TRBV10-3 CAISWGDTQYF TGTGCCATCAGCTGGGGAGATACGCAGTATTTT
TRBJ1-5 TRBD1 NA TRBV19 CASRPLPGQLQPQHF TGTGCCAGTCGCCCGTTGCCGGGACAGCTCCAGCCCCAGCATTTT
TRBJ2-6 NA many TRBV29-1 CSVVEGRRRGANVLTF TGCAGCGTTGTTGAGGGAAGGCGGAGGGGGGCCAACGTCCTGACTTTC
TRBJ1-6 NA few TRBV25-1 CAWSVAGGDSPLHF TGTGCCTGGAGTGTAGCCGGTGGGGATTCACCCCTCCACTTT
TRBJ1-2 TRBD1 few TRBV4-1 CASSQDFGTGSDGYTF TGCGCCAGCAGCCAAGATTTTGGGACAGGGTCGGATGGCTACACCTTC
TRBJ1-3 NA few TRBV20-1 CSARDGASGNTIYF TGCAGTGCTAGAGATGGGGCGTCGGGAAACACCATATATTTT
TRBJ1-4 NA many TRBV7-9 CASRPGTNEKLFF TGTGCCAGCCGACCAGGGACTAATGAAAAACTGTTTTTT
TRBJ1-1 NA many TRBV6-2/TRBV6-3 CASSFPAHTEAFF TGTGCCAGCAGTTTCCCGGCCCACACTGAAGCTTTCTTT
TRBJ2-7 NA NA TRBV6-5 CASRQHGKASYEQYF TGTGCCAGCAGACAACACGGAAAAGCCTCCTACGAGCAGTACTTC
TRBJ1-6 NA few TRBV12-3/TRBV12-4 CASRALRTVTNSPLHF TGTGCCAGCAGAGCTCTACGGACAGTAACAAATTCACCCCTCCACTTT
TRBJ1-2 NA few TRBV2 CASRTDLYGYTF TGTGCCAGCAGAACAGACCTATATGGCTACACCTTC
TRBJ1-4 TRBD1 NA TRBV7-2 CASSSYRGTGKLFF TGTGCCAGCAGCTCATACAGGGGGACTGGAAAACTGTTTTTT
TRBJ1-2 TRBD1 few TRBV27 CASSLSRDRGNGYTF TGTGCCAGCAGCCTCTCCCGGGACAGGGGCAATGGCTACACCTTC